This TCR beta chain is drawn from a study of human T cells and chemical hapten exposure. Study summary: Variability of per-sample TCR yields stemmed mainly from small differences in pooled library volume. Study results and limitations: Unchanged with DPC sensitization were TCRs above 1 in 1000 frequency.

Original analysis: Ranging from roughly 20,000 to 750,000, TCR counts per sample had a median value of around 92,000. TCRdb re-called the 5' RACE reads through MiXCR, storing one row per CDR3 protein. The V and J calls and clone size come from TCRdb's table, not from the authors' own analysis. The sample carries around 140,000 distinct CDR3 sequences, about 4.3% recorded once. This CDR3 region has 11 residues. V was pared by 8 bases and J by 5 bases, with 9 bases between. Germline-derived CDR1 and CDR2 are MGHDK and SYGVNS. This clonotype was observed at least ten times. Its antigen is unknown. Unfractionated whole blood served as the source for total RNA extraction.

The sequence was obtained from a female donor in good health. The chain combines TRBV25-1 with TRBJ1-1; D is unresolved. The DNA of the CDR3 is TGTGCCAGCGGCCTGGCGACTGAAGCTTTCTTT. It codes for CASGLATEAFF.